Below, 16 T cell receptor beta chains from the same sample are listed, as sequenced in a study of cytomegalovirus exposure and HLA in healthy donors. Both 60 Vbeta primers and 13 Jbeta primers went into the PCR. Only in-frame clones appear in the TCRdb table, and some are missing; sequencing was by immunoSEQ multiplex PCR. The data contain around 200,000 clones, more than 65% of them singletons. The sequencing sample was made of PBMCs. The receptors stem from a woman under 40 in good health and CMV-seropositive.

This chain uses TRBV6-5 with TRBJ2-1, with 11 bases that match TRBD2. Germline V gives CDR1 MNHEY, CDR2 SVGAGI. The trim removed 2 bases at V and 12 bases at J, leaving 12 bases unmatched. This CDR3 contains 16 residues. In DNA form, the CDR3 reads TGTGCCAGCAGTTACCCTAGCGGGAGGTCCGGGAGTGGGCAGTTCTTC. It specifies CASSYPSGRSGSGQFF.

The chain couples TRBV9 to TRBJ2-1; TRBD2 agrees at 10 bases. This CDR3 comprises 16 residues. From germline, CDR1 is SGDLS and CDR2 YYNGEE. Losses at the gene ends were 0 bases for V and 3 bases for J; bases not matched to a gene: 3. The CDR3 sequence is CASSVELAGIYNEQFF. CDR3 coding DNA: TGTGCCAGCAGCGTAGAACTAGCGGGAATCTACAATGAGCAGTTCTTC. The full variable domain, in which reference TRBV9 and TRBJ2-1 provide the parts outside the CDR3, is DSGVTQTPKHLITATGQRVTLRCSPRSGDLSVYWYQQSLDQGLQFLIQYYNGEERAKGNILERFSAQQFPDLHSELNLSSLELGDSALYFCASSVELAGIYNEQFFGPGTRLTVL.

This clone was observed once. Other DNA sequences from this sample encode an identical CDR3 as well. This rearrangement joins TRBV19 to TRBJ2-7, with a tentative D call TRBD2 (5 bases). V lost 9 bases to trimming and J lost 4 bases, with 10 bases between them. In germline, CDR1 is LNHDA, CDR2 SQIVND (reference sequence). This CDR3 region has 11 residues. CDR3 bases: TGTGCCAGCTCAGAGGGTTACGAGCAGTACTTC. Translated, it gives CASSEGYEQYF.

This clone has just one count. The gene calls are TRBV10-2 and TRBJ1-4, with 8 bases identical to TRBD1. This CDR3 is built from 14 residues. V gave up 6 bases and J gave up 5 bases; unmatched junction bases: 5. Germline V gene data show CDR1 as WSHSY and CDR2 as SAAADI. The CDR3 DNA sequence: TGCGCCAGCAGCCACAGGGGGAGCAATGAAAAACTGTTTTTT. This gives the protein CASSHRGSNEKLFF.

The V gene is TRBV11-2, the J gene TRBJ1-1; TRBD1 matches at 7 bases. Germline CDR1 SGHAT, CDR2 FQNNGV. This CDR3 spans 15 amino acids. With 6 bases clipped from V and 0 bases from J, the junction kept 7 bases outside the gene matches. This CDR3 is CASSPPGQMNTEAFF. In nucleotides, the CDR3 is TGTGCCAGCAGTCCTCCGGGACAGATGAACACTGAAGCTTTCTTT.

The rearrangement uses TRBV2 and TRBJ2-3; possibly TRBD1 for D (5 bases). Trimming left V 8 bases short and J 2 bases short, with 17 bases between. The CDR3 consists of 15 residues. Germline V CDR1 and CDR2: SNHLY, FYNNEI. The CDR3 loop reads CASGVVRQTTDTQYF. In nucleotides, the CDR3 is TGTGCCAGCGGCGTCGTAAGACAGACCACAGATACGCAGTATTTT.

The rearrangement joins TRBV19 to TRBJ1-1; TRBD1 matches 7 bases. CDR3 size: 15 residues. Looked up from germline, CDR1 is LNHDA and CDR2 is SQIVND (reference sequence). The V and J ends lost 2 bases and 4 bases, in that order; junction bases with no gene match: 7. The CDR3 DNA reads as TGTGCCAGTAGTATATCGGGAGGGGGCGGCACTGAAGCTTTCTTT. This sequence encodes CASSISGGGGTEAFF.

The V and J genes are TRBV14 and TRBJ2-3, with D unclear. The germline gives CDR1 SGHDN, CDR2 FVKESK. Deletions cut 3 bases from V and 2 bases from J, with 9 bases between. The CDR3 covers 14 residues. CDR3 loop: CASSQYSFTDTQYF. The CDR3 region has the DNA TGTGCCAGCAGCCAGTACAGCTTCACAGATACGCAGTATTTT.

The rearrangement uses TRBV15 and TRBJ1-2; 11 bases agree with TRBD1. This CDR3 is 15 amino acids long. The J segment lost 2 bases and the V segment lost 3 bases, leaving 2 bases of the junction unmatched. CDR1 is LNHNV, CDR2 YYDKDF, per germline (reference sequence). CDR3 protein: CATSSRDRGNYGYTF. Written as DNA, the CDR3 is TGTGCCACCAGCAGCCGGGACAGGGGGAACTATGGCTACACCTTC.

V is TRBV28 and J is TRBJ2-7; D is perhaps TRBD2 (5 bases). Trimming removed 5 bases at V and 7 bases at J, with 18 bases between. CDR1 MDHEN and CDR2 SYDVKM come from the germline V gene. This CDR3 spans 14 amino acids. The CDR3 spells CASSLLTGNSEQYF. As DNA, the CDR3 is TGTGCCAGCAGTCTCCTTACGGGGAATTCTGAGCAGTACTTC.

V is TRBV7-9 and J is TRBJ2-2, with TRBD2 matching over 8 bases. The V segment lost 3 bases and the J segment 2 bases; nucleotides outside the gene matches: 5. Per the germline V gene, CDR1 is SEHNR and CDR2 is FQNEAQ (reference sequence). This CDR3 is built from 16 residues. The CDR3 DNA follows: TGTGCCAGCAGCTTCAAACTAGCGGTAAACACCGGGGAGCTGTTTTTT. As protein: CASSFKLAVNTGELFF.

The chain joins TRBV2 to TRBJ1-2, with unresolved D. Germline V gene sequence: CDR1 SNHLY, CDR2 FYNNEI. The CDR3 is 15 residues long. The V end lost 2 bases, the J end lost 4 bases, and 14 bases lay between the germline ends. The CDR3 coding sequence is TGTGCCAGCAGTGAACTGGGCAGACGATCCTATGGCTACACCTTC. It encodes CASSELGRRSYGYTF.

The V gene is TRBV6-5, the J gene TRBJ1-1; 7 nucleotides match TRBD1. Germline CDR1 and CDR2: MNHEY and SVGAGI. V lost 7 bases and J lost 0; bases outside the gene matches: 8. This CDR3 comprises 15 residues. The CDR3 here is CASTPRQGMNTEAFF. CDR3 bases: TGTGCCAGCACCCCTAGACAGGGAATGAACACTGAAGCTTTCTTT.

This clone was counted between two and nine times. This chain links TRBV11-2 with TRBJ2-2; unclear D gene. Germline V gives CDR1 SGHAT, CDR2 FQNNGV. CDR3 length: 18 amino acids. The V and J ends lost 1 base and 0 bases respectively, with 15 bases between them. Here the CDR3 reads CASSLARITKPNTGELFF. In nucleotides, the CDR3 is TGTGCCAGCAGCTTAGCACGAATAACTAAGCCGAACACCGGGGAGCTGTTTTTT.

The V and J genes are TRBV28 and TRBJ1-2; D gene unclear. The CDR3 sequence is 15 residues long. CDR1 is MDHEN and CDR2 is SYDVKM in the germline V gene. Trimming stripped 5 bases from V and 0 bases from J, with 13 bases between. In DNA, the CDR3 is TGTGCCAGCAGTCCCCTGGACGGGACTAACTATGGCTACACCTTC. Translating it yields CASSPLDGTNYGYTF.

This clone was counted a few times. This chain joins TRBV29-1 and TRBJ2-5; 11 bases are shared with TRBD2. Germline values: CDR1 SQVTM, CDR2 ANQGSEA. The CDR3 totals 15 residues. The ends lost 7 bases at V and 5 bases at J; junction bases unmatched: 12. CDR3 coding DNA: TGCAGCGCTCGGGGTAGCGGGAGGGCAAGGGAGACCCAGTACTTC. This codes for CSARGSGRARETQYF.